This T cell receptor beta chain was obtained from a study of control samples from healthy donors and cancer patients. The table lists this clone with many counts. The germline CDR1 and CDR2 sequences are LNHDA and SQIVND (reference sequence). This CDR3 is built from 11 residues. V was pared by 3 bases and J by 5 bases, with 4 bases between. Assay: immunoSEQ multiplex PCR; the TCRdb copy retains only in-frame clones and omits some. The sample consists of about 120,000 clones, less than 90% of them appearing once. Sequenced: blood. The sequence was obtained from a man aged 18 to 35 in good health. This chain links TRBV19 with TRBJ2-5; D is uncertain. This chain's CDR3 is CASSMGETQYF. In nucleotides, the CDR3 is TGTGCCAGTAGTATGGGGGAGACCCAGTACTTC.